The 9 T cell receptor beta chains below come from one sample, sequenced in a study of identical twins' blood T cells. Using its own MiXCR run on the 5' RACE reads, TCRdb lists one record per CDR3 protein. The sample records 300,000 to 400,000 distinct CDR3 sequences, over 25% being singletons. The sample taken for sequencing was PBMCs. Receptors originate from a woman aged 18-49 years in good health.

This clonotype was observed a few times. CDR3 sequence (DNA): TGCAGCGTGGACGGGACAGGCTCCTACGAGCAGTACTTC. This codes for CSVDGTGSYEQYF. The V call is TRBV29-1, the J call TRBJ2-7, with 8 bases fitting TRBD1. The CDR3 has 13 amino acids. V lost 6 bases and J lost 0; bases outside the gene matches: 4. The germline gives CDR1 SQVTM, CDR2 ANQGSEA.

This rearrangement joins TRBV7-9 to TRBJ1-4; no reliable D call. V lost 5 bases to trimming and J lost 8 bases, with 12 bases between them. CDR3 length: 13 amino acids. Germline V CDR1 and CDR2: SEHNR, FQNEAQ (reference sequence). The CDR3 nucleotides read TGTGCCAGCAGCCAGAAGGCTAGGGAAAAACTGTTTTTT. It codes for CASSQKAREKLFF.

This clonotype was counted ten times or more. J is TRBJ2-3 and V is TRBV28; D is unclear. Trimming cost V 5 bases and J 4 bases, with 13 bases left between them. CDR3 length equals 14 residues. The germline CDR1 and CDR2 sequences are MDHEN and SYDVKM. The CDR3 DNA reads TGTGCCAGCAGTAGAGTTAGGAGTGCAGATACGCAGTATTTT. Amino acid sequence: CASSRVRSADTQYF. Drawing the rest from reference TRBV28 and TRBJ2-3, the complete variable domain is DVKVTQSSRYLVKRTGEKVFLECVQDMDHENMFWYRQDPGLGLRLIYFSYDVKMKEKGDIPEGYSVSREKKERFSLILESASTNQTSMYLCASSRVRSADTQYFGPGTRLTVL.

This clonotype was seen at least ten times. The chain couples TRBV19 to TRBJ2-2; TRBD2 aligns across 7 bases. V lost 6 bases, J lost 4 bases, and 2 bases stayed unmatched. Germline values: CDR1 LNHDA, CDR2 SQIVND (reference sequence). CDR3 length: 13 residues. CDR3 nucleotide sequence: TGTGCCAGTAGACTAGCGAGCACCGGGGAGCTGTTTTTT. Translated: CASRLASTGELFF.

Many counts were recorded for this clonotype. The chain carries TRBV11-2 and TRBJ2-3, with D perhaps matching TRBD2 (6 bases). Germline loops: CDR1 SGHAT, CDR2 FQNNGV. The V and J ends lost 1 base and 9 bases respectively, with 11 bases between them. The CDR3 contains 13 residues. Here the CDR3 reads CASSLGSGVTQYF. The CDR3 bases are TGTGCCAGCAGCTTAGGGTCGGGAGTCACGCAGTATTTT.

This chain joins TRBV7-8 and TRBJ2-3, with unresolved D. This CDR3 is built from 13 residues. V was shortened by 9 bases and J by 0 bases, with 10 bases between the two germline ends. Germline V gene sequence: CDR1 SGHVS, CDR2 FQNEAQ. CDR3 sequence (DNA): TGTGCCAGTCGGAGTCCTAGCACAGATACGCAGTATTTT. Its protein product is CASRSPSTDTQYF.

Points on this clonotype: This sequence may be a read error, since a much larger clone differs from it by one base. This rearrangement joins TRBV7-2 to TRBJ1-2; D is unclear. CDR1 and CDR2 (germline): SGHTA, FQGNSA. This CDR3 is 13 amino acids long. CDR3 protein: CVSSAKRIYGYTF. For the CDR3, the DNA is TGTGTCAGCAGCGCCAAGCGGATCTACGGCTACACCTTC.

The gene calls are TRBV20-1 and TRBJ1-5, with D unresolved. The V end lost 2 bases, the J end lost 5 bases, and 10 bases lay between the germline ends. The CDR3 has 13 amino acids. CDR1 is DFQATT and CDR2 is SNEGSKA in the germline V gene (reference sequence). CDR3 coding DNA: TGCAGTGCTAGATGGGGTAGGGATCAGCCCCAGCATTTT. Translated, it gives CSARWGRDQPQHF.

The chain joins TRBV19 to TRBJ2-2; 14 nucleotides align to TRBD2. Germline values: CDR1 LNHDA, CDR2 SQIVND (reference sequence). The trim removed 6 bases at V and 5 bases at J, leaving 5 bases unmatched. CDR3 size: 16 residues. The CDR3 sequence: CASRGTSGRRTGELFF. As DNA, the CDR3 is TGTGCCAGTAGGGGGACTAGCGGGAGAAGAACCGGGGAGCTGTTTTTT. The full variable domain, with the rest looked up from reference TRBV19 and TRBJ2-2, is DGGITQSPKYLFRKEGQNVTLSCEQNLNHDAMYWYRQDPGQGLRLIYYSQIVNDFQKGDIAEGYSVSREKKESFPLTVTSAQKNPTAFYLCASRGTSGRRTGELFFGEGSRLTVL.